Each of the 23 T cell receptor beta chains below was sequenced from the same sample in a study of T cell responses to AZD1222 COVID-19 vaccine. Method: immunoSEQ multiplex PCR; TCRdb's copy keeps in-frame clones and lacks some. Of roughly 140,000 clones listed, 93% are singletons. The sample in question was peripheral blood, obtained on day 0 of AZD1222 vaccination. The receptors here all came from an adult in good health.

The chain is built from TRBV6-5 and TRBJ2-7; TRBD1 is a possible D gene (6 bases). The CDR3 totals 14 residues. CDR1 MNHEY and CDR2 SVGAGI come from the germline V gene. With 6 bases removed from V and 4 bases from J, the gap between germline ends came to 16 bases. The CDR3 nucleotides are TGTGCCAGCAGACAGGGTAGAGGGGGTTACGAGCAGTACTTC. This translates into CASRQGRGGYEQYF.

The V gene is TRBV3-1 (or the pseudogene TRBV3-2), the J gene TRBJ1-2; no definite D call. Germline CDR1 reads LGHDT; CDR2 reads YNNKEL (reference sequence). V lost 0 bases and J lost 4, with 12 bases in between. This CDR3 comprises 15 residues. CDR3 sequence reads: CASSQEATATYGYTF. CDR3 nucleotide sequence: TGTGCCAGCAGCCAAGAAGCTACGGCAACCTATGGCTACACCTTC.

The chain joins TRBV5-1 to TRBJ1-5; 7 bases match TRBD1. V lost 0 bases and J lost 0; bases outside the gene matches: 6. Per germline, CDR1 SGHRS and CDR2 YFSETQ. This CDR3 has 17 amino acids. The CDR3 reads CASSLGDSSDSNQPQHF. The DNA for the CDR3 is TGCGCCAGCAGCTTGGGGGACAGTTCTGATAGCAATCAGCCCCAGCATTTT.

The chain combines TRBV18 with TRBJ1-4, with D tentatively TRBD1 (6 bases). CDR3 size: 14 residues. Germline lookup yields CDR1 KGHSH and CDR2 LQKENI. V dropped 1 base and J dropped 6 bases, with 9 bases sitting between them. CDR3 residues: CASSPRGADEKLFF. The CDR3 DNA reads TGTGCCAGCTCACCACGGGGGGCGGATGAAAAACTGTTTTTT.

This chain links TRBV7-2 with TRBJ2-3, with 7 bases matching TRBD2. The V gene's germline CDR1 is SGHTA and CDR2 FQGNSA. The junction had 6 bases not matched to a gene; V was cut back by 5 bases and J by 4 bases. The CDR3 covers 14 residues. CDR3 sequence: CASSLLGLADTQYF. DNA for the CDR3: TGTGCCAGCAGCCTCCTCGGACTAGCAGATACGCAGTATTTT.

V and J are TRBV5-1 and TRBJ1-3; D perhaps matches TRBD1 (6 bases). The CDR3 is 16 amino acids. With 4 bases removed from V and 0 bases from J, the gap between germline ends came to 14 bases. CDR1 SGHRS and CDR2 YFSETQ come from the germline V gene. The CDR3 loop is CASSPTQGHSGNTIYF. DNA for the CDR3: TGCGCCAGCAGCCCGACTCAGGGACACTCTGGAAACACCATATATTTT.

The chain couples TRBV3-1 (or the pseudogene TRBV3-2) to TRBJ2-7, with D possibly being TRBD1 (6 bases). Between the trimmed V and J ends, which lost 1 base and 12 bases, there was a span of 13 bases. This CDR3 has 12 amino acids. Germline V gene data show CDR1 as LGHDT and CDR2 as YNNKEL (reference sequence). DNA of the CDR3: TGTGCCAGCAGCCAAGGCACAGGGTTAAGGTACTTC. Residues: CASSQGTGLRYF.

V usage is TRBV19 and J usage is TRBJ2-7; D is undetermined. Germline V CDR1 and CDR2: LNHDA, SQIVND (reference sequence). Trimming took 1 base from V and 0 from J, leaving 7 bases between them. CDR3 size: 14 residues. As DNA, the CDR3 is TGTGCCAGTAGTATAGCGGGCTACTCCTACGAGCAGTACTTC. Translated, it gives CASSIAGYSYEQYF.

The chain combines TRBV19 with TRBJ1-6, with 8 bases aligning to TRBD1. The CDR3 has 14 residues. Germline lookup yields CDR1 LNHDA and CDR2 SQIVND (reference sequence). With 5 bases clipped from V and 10 bases from J, the junction kept 7 bases outside the gene matches. The CDR3 nucleotides are TGTGCCAGTAGTTCTCGGGACAGGTGGTCACCCCTCCACTTT. Its translation is CASSSRDRWSPLHF.

This rearrangement joins TRBV5-6 to TRBJ1-2, with 9 bases that match TRBD1. V dropped 1 base and J dropped 6; count of bases not matched to a gene: 10. Germline lookup yields CDR1 SGHDT and CDR2 YYEEEE. This CDR3 region has 16 residues. CDR3 amino acids: CASSLIRAQGADGYTF. CDR3 DNA: TGTGCCAGCAGCTTGATTAGGGCACAGGGGGCGGATGGCTACACCTTC.

This clone was counted a few times. V is TRBV2 and J is TRBJ1-4; no firm D call. Germline V gene sequence: CDR1 SNHLY, CDR2 FYNNEI. Trimming took 4 bases from V and 10 from J, leaving 16 bases between them. The CDR3 is made up of 14 amino acids. The CDR3 loop reads CASSVGVRGGKLFF. CDR3 DNA sequence: TGTGCCAGCAGTGTTGGGGTAAGAGGCGGAAAACTGTTTTTT.

The genes are TRBV30 and TRBJ2-3, with 9 bases matching TRBD2. CDR1 is GTSNPN and CDR2 is SVGIG in the germline V gene (reference sequence). The CDR3 has 14 residues. V lost 7 bases to trimming and J lost 2 bases; unmatched junction nucleotides: 7. The CDR3 protein is CALQAGGATDTQYF. In DNA, the CDR3 is TGTGCCTTGCAAGCGGGAGGTGCCACAGATACGCAGTATTTT. The whole variable domain, filled in from reference TRBV30 and TRBJ2-3, reads SQTIHQWPATLVQPVGSPLSLECTVEGTSNPNLYWYRQAAGRGLQLLFYSVGIGQISSEVPQNLSASRPQDRQFILSSKKLLLSDSGFYLCALQAGGATDTQYFGPGTRLTVL.

The table lists this clone with a count of one. V gene TRBV5-4 combines with J gene TRBJ2-3, with D possibly matching TRBD2 (6 bases). This CDR3 spans 11 amino acids. V was shortened by 7 bases and J by 6 bases, with 9 bases between the two germline ends. The germline gives CDR1 SGHNT, CDR2 YYREEE (reference sequence). CDR3 protein: CASGGGDTQYF. In DNA form, the CDR3 reads TGTGCCAGCGGGGGAGGTGATACGCAGTATTTT.

This clone was detected only a few times. The chain joins TRBV27 to TRBJ2-1, with 12 bases lining up with TRBD2. Losses at the gene ends were 7 bases for V and 4 bases for J; bases not matched to a gene: 14. Germline CDR1 and CDR2: MNHEY and SMNVEV (reference sequence). This CDR3 is 18 amino acids long. CDR3 in amino acids: CASNFRTSGTSIYNEQFF. Written as DNA, the CDR3 is TGTGCCAGCAATTTTAGGACTAGCGGGACTTCAATATACAATGAGCAGTTCTTC.

The chain employs TRBV10-3 and TRBJ2-7; D uncertain. This CDR3 spans 12 amino acids. The germline CDR1 and CDR2 sequences are ENHRY and SYGVKD. Trimming took off 4 bases at V and 2 bases at J, with 6 bases between the two ends. Here the CDR3 reads CAISVTPYEQYF. In DNA form, the CDR3 reads TGTGCCATCAGTGTGACTCCCTACGAGCAGTACTTC.

The chain combines TRBV19 with TRBJ1-2; TRBD1 is a possible D gene (5 bases). The V end was cut by 2 bases, the J end by 7 bases, with 14 bases between. This CDR3 is 14 amino acids long. Germline CDR1 is LNHDA and CDR2 is SQIVND (reference sequence). The CDR3 loop reads CASSISGGDVGYTF. CDR3 bases: TGTGCCAGTAGTATAAGTGGAGGGGATGTTGGCTACACCTTC.

The chain combines TRBV7-3 with TRBJ1-1, with D unclear. CDR1 and CDR2 (germline): SGHTA, FQGTGA. The CDR3 consists of 13 residues. V was clipped by 1 base and J by 5 bases, with 8 bases between them. The chain's CDR3 is CASSLMPGTEAFF. For the CDR3, the DNA is TGTGCCAGCAGCTTAATGCCGGGGACTGAAGCTTTCTTT.

The J gene is TRBJ1-2, the V gene TRBV7-9; 8 nucleotides agree with TRBD1. The V segment lost 1 base and the J segment 4 bases; nucleotides outside the gene matches: 5. There are 15 residues in the CDR3. Germline CDR1 SEHNR, CDR2 FQNEAQ (reference sequence). The CDR3 nucleotides read TGTGCCAGCAGCTTAGTGTCAGGGGGCCTCTATGGCTACACCTTC. Protein: CASSLVSGGLYGYTF.

The rearrangement uses TRBV9 and TRBJ1-5; D uncertain. Germline CDR1 SGDLS, CDR2 YYNGEE. With 2 bases removed from V and 5 bases from J, the gap between germline ends came to 8 bases. The CDR3 consists of 13 residues. The CDR3 DNA reads as TGTGCCAGCAGCGTCGACATAGATCAGCCCCAGCATTTT. Amino acid sequence: CASSVDIDQPQHF. The whole variable domain, remainder taken from reference TRBV9 and TRBJ1-5, is DSGVTQTPKHLITATGQRVTLRCSPRSGDLSVYWYQQSLDQGLQFLIQYYNGEERAKGNILERFSAQQFPDLHSELNLSSLELGDSALYFCASSVDIDQPQHFGDGTRLSIL.

The rearrangement joins TRBV7-9 to TRBJ2-2; tentative D call: TRBD2 (6 bases). The CDR3 extends over 15 amino acids. V lost 5 bases to trimming and J lost 6 bases, with 16 bases between them. The germline CDR1 and CDR2 sequences are SEHNR and FQNEAQ (reference sequence). The CDR3 DNA sequence: TGTGCCAGCAGCCGGGACTCCCGTGGTTCCGGGGAGCTGTTTTTT. Amino acids: CASSRDSRGSGELFF.

A note on this clone: At one end, the junction sequence differs from germline, possibly due to a read error. The V gene is TRBV7-7, the J gene TRBJ2-3, with 8 bases matching TRBD2. The germline V gene has CDR1 SSHAT and CDR2 FNYEAQ (reference sequence). CDR3 length: 16 amino acids. CDR3 sequence: CASSPQSGSLSDTQYF. CDR3 DNA: TGTGCTAGCAGCCCCCAGAGCGGGAGTTTGAGTGATACGCAGTATTTT.

Here the CDR3 DNA reads TGCGCCAGCAGCTCTCAGGGACCTCAAGATGAGCAGTTCTTC. Amino acid sequence: CASSSQGPQDEQFF. The genes are TRBV5-1 and TRBJ2-1; either TRBD1 or TRBD2 may fit D (5 bases each). The V end was cut by 3 bases, the J end by 8 bases, with 15 bases between. Germline V gene data show CDR1 as SGHRS and CDR2 as YFSETQ. The CDR3 has 14 amino acids.

The chain uses TRBV18 and TRBJ2-5; 7 positions match TRBD1. The CDR3 has 14 residues. Germline V gene lookup returns CDR1 KGHSH and CDR2 LQKENI. Losses at the gene ends were 4 bases for V and 5 bases for J; bases not matched to a gene: 7. CDR3 in amino acids: CASSLTQGQETQYF. The CDR3 bases are TGTGCCAGCTCACTGACACAGGGACAGGAGACCCAGTACTTC. The full variable domain, in which reference TRBV18 and TRBJ2-5 provide the parts outside the CDR3, is NAGVMQNPRHLVRRRGQEARLRCSPMKGHSHVYWYRQLPEEGLKFMVYLQKENIIDESGMPKERFSAEFPKEGPSILRIQQVVRGDSAAYFCASSLTQGQETQYFGPGTRLLVL.